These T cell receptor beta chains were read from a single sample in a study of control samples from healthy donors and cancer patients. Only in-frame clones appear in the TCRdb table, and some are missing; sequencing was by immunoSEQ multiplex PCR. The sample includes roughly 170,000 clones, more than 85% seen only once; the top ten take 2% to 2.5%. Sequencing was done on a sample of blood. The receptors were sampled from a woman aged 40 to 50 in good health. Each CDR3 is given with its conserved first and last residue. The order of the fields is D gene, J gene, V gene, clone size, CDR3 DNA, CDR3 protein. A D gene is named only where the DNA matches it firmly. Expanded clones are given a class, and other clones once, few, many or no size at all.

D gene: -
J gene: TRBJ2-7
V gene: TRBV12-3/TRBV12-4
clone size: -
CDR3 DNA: TGTGCCAGCAGTGGAGGGGGACCGAGAGAGCAGTACTTC
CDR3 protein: CASSGGGPREQYF

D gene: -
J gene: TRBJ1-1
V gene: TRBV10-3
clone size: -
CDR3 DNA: TGTGCCATCAGTGAGTCCAGGGAAGCTTTCTTT
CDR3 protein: CAISESREAFF

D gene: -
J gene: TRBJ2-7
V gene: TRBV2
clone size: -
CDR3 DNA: TGTGCCAGCACGAGACAGAAATATTACGAGCAGTACTTC
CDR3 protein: CASTRQKYYEQYF

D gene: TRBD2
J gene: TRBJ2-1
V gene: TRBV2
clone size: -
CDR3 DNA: TGTGCCAGCAGGGATAGCGGGGGGGCCTACAATGAGCAGTTCTTC
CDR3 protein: CASRDSGGAYNEQFF

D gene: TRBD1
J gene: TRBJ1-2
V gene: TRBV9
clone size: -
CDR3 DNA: TGTGCCAGCAGCGTAGCTTCGACAGGGGATTATGGCTACACCTTC
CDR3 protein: CASSVASTGDYGYTF

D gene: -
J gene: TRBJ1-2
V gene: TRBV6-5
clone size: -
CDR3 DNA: TGTGCCAGCACCCGGGGGGGCGCCTATGGCTACACCTTC
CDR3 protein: CASTRGGAYGYTF

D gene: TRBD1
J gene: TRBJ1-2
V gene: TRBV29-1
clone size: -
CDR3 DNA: TGCAGCGTTGAACACAGGGGTGATGGCTACACCTTC
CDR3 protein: CSVEHRGDGYTF

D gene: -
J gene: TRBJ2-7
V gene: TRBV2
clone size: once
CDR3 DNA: TGTGCCAGCACCCTTTTCACCTACGAGCAGTACTTC
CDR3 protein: CASTLFTYEQYF

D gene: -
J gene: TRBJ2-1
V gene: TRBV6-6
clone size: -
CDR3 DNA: TGTGCCAGCAGCGAGCTGGACGGCGAGCAGTTCTTC
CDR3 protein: CASSELDGEQFF

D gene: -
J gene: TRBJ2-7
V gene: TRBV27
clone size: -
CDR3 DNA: TGTGCCAGCAGTTTATGGTGCCGGTGGAAGTACTTC
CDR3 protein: CASSLWCRWKYF

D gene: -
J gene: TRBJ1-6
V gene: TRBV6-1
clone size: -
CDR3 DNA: TGTGCCAGCAGCGAAAGGGGAAGCTCCTATAATTCACCCCTCCACTTT
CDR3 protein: CASSERGSSYNSPLHF

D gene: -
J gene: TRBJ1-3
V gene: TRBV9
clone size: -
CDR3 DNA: TGTGCCAGCAGAGGTTTGGAAAACACCATATATTTT
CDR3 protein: CASRGLENTIYF

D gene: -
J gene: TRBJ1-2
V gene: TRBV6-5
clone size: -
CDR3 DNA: TGTGCCAGCAGTTACTCCAAGACAGGCGGATATGGCTACACCTTC
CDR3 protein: CASSYSKTGGYGYTF

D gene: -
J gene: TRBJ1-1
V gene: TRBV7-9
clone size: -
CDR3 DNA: TGTGCCAGCAGCTTAGCACGGGGGGAAGCTTTCTTT
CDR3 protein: CASSLARGEAFF

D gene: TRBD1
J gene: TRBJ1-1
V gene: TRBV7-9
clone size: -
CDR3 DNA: TGTGCCAGCAGCTTCACTACAGGGGGCACTGAAGCTTTCTTT
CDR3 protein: CASSFTTGGTEAFF

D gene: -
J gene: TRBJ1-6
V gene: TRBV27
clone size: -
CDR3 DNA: TGTGCCAGCAGCCCCTCCGGGGGAGGTCACGGTTCACCCCTCCACTTT
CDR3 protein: CASSPSGGGHGSPLHF

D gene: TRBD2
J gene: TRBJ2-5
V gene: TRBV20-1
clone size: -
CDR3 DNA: TGCAGTGCTAGTTCTTCGGGTCCAGCGGGGGCGGTGACCCAGTACTTC
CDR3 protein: CSASSSGPAGAVTQYF

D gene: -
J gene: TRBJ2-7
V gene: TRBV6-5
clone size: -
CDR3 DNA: TGTGCCAGCAGTCACGGGGGCGAGCAGTACTTC
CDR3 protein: CASSHGGEQYF

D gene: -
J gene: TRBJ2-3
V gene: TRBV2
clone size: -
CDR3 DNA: TGTGCCAGCAGATTTCACAGGGAGGGGGGCACAGATACGCAGTATTTT
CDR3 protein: CASRFHREGGTDTQYF

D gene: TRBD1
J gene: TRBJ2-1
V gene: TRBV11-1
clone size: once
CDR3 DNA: TGTGCCAGCAGCACGGACAGGGGCAATGAGCAGTTCTTC
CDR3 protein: CASSTDRGNEQFF

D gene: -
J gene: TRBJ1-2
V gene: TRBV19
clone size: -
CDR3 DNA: TGTGCCAGTAGCCTTAGGTCCTATGGCTACACCTTC
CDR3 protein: CASSLRSYGYTF

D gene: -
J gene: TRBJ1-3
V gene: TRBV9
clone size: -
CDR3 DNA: TGTGCCAGCAGCCCGGGGCTGGTCTCTGGAAACACCATATATTTT
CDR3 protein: CASSPGLVSGNTIYF

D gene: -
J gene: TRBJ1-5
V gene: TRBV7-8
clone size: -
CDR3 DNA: TGTGCCAGCAGCGCAGAGACGTATAGCAATCAGCCCCAGCATTTT
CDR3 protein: CASSAETYSNQPQHF

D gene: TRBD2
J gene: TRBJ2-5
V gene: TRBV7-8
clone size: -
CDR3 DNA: TGTGCCAGCAGCTTAGAGCCTAGCGGGGGGGATGAGACCCAGTACTTC
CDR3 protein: CASSLEPSGGDETQYF

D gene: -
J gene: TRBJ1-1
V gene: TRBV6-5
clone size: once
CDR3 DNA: TGTGCCAGCAGTATTAATAGTCAGTTTGGGGCTTTCTTT
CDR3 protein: CASSINSQFGAFF

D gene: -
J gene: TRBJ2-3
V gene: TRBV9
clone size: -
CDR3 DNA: TGTGCCAGCAGCGACGGGACCGACCGAAGATCCGCGCAGTATTTT
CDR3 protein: CASSDGTDRRSAQYF

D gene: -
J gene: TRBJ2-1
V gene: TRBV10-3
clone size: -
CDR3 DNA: TGTGCCATCAGTGAGGGACTTGGCGATGAGCAGTTCTTC
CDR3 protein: CAISEGLGDEQFF

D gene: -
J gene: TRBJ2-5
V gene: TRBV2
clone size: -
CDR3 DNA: TGTGCCAGCAGCCTCCAGGAGGGGGAGACCCAGTACTTC
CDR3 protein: CASSLQEGETQYF

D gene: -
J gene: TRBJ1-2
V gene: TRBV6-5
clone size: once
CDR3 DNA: TGTGCCAGCAGCCCAGACAGAATCTATGGCTACACCTTC
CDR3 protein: CASSPDRIYGYTF

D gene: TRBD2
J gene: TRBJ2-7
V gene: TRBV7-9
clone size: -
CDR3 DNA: TGTGCCAGCAGCTTAGCCCGGACTAGCGGTGGCTGGGAGCAGTACTTC
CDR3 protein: CASSLARTSGGWEQYF

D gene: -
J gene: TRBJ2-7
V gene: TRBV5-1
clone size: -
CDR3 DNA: TGCGCCTCCCGGGACATACCCTCCCGGGACGAGCAGTACTTC
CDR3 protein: CASRDIPSRDEQYF

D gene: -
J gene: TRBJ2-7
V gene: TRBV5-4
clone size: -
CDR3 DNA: TGTGCCAGCAGCTTGAGGGGTTCCTACGAGCAGTACTTC
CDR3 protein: CASSLRGSYEQYF

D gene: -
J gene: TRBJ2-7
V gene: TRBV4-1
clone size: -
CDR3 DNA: TGCGCCAGCAGCCTTGGGACTGCCTCCTACGAGCAGTACTTC
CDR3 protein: CASSLGTASYEQYF

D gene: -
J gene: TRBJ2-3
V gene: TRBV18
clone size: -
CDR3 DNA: TGTGCCAGCTCACCAGACACAGATACGCAGTATTTT
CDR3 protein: CASSPDTDTQYF

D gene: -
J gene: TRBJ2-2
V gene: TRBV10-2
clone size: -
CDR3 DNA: TGCGCCAGCAGTGAGTCCCCGACAGTAAACACCGGGGAGCTGTTTTTT
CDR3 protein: CASSESPTVNTGELFF